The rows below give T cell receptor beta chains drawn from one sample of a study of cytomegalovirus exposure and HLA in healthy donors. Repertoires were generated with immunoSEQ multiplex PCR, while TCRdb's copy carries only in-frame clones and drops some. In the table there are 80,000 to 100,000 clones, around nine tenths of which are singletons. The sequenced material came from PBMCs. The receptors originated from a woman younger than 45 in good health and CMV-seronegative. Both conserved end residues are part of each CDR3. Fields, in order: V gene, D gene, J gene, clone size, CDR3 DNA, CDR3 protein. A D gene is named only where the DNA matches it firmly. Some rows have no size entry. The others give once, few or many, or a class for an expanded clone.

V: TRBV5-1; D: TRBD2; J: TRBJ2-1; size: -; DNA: TGCGCCAGCAGCCCTAGCGGGGGGGTAAAAAATGAGCAGTTCTTC; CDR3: CASSPSGGVKNEQFF
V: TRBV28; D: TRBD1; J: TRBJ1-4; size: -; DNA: TGTGCCAGCAGCACCCCCGGGACAGGTGGTGAAAAACTGTTTTTT; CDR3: CASSTPGTGGEKLFF
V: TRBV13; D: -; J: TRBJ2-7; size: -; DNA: TGTGCCAGCAGTCAGGCCTGGAGGCCACAAGAGCAGTACTTC; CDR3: CASSQAWRPQEQYF
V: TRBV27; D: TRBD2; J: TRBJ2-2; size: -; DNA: TGTGCCAGCAGTTTGAGTTTCGCCCTAGCGGGCGGCACCGGGGAGCTGTTTTTT; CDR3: CASSLSFALAGGTGELFF
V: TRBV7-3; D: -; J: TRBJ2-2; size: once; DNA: TGTGCCAGCAGCTTTTCAGGGAACACCGGGGAGCTGTTTTTT; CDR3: CASSFSGNTGELFF
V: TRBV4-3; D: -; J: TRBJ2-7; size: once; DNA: TGCGCCAGCAGCCAAGCCCCCAGGTCGGACTACGAGCAGTACTTC; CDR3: CASSQAPRSDYEQYF
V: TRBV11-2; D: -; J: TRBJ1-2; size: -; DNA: TGTGCCAGCAGCTCACCGGGACACCGCTATGGCTACACCTTC; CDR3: CASSSPGHRYGYTF
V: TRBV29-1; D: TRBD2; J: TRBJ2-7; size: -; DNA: TGCAGCACGAAAGCGGGAGAGAGGTACGAGCAGTACTTC; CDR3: CSTKAGERYEQYF
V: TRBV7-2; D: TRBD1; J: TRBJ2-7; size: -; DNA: TGTGCCAGCAGCGAGGGGACAGGGCCGTACGAGCAGTACTTC; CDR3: CASSEGTGPYEQYF
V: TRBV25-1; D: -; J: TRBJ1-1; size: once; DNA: TGTGCCAGCAGTGATCCGACGACTAACACTGAAGCTTTCTTT; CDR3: CASSDPTTNTEAFF